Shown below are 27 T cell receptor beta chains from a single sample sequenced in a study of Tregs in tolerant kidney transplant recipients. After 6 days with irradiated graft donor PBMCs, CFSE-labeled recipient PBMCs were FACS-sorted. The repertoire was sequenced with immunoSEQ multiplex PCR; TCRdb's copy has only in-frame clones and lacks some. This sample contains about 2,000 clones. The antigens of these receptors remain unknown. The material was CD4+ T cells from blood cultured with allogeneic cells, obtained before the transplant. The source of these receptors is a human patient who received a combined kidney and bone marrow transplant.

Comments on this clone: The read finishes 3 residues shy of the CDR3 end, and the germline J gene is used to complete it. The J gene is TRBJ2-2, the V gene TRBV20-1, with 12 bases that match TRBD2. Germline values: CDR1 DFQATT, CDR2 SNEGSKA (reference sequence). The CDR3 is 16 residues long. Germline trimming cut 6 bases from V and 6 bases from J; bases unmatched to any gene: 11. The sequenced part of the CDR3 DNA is TGCAGTGCGCCCCTAGCGGGAGGGCCTCGGGCCGGGGAG. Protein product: CSAPLAGGPRAGE. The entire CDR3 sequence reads CSAPLAGGPRAGELFF.

CDR3 sequence reads: CASSFLAGRTDTQYF. The covered CDR3 bases are TGTGCCAGCAGTTTTCTAGCGGGGCGCACAGATACG. The chain carries TRBV12-3 or TRBV12-4 and TRBJ2-3, with 9 nucleotides matching TRBD2. The sequenced fragment ends 3 residues before the CDR3 boundary, so the rest is inferred from the germline J gene. This CDR3 is 15 amino acids long. V shed 3 bases, J shed 1 base, and the junction held 2 bases outside the gene matches.

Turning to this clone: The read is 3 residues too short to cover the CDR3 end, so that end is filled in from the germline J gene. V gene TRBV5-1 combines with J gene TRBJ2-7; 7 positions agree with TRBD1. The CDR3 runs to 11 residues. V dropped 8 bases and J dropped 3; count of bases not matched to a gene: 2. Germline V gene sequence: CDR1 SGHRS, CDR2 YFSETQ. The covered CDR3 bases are TGCGCCAGGAGGGACAGCTACGAG. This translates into CARRDSYE. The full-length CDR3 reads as CARRDSYEQYF.

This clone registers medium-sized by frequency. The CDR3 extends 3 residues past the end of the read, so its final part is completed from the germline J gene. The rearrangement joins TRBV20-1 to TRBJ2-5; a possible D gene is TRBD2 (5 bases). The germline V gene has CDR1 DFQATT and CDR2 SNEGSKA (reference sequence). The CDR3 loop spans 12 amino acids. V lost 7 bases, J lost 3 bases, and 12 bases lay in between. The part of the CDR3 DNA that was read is TGCAGTGGCCTAGCTACCAAAGAGACC. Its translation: CSGLATKET. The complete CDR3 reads CSGLATKETQYF.

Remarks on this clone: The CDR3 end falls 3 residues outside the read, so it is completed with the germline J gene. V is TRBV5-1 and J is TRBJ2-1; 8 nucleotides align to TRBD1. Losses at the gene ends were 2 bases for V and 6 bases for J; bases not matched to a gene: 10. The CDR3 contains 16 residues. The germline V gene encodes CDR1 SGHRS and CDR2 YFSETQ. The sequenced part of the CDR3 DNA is TGCGCCAGCAGCTTCGTAATCGGACAGGGTTCCAATGAG. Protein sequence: CASSFVIGQGSNE. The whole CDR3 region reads CASSFVIGQGSNEQFF.

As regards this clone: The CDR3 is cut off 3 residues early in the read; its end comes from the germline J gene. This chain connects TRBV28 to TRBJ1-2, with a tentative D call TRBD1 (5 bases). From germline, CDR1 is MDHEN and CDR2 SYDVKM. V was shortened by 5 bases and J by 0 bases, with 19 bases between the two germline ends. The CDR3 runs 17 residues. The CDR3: CASSVMGIGVANYGYTF. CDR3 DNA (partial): TGTGCCAGCAGTGTTATGGGGATAGGGGTGGCTAACTATGGC.

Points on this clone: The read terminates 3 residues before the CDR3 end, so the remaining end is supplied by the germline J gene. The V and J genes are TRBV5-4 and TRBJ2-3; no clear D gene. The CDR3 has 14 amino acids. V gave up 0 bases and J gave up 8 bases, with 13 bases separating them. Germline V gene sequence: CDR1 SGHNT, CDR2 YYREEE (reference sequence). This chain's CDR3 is CASSLAVGAGTQYF. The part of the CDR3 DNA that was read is TGTGCCAGCAGCTTGGCCGTGGGCGCAGGTACG.

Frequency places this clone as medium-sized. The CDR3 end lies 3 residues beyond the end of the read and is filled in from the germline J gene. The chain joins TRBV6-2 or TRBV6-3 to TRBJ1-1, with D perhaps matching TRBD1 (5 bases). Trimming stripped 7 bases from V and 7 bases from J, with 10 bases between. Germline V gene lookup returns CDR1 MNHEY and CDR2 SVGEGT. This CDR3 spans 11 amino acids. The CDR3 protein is CASNLGGEAFF. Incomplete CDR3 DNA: TGTGCCAGCAACTTGGGGGGTGAA.

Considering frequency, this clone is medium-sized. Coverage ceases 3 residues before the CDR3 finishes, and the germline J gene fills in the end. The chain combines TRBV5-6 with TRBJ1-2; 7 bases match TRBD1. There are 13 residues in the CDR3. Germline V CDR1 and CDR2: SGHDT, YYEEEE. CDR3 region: CASSYVGTADYTF. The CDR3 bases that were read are TGTGCCAGCAGCTACGTAGGGACAGCCGAT.

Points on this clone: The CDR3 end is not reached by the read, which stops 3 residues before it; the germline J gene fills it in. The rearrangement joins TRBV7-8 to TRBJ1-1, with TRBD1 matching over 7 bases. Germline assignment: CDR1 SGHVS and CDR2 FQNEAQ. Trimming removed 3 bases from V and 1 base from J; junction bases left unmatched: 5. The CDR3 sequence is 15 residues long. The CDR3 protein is CASSFTTGRNTEAFF. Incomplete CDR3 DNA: TGTGCCAGCAGCTTCACGACAGGGAGGAACACTGAA.

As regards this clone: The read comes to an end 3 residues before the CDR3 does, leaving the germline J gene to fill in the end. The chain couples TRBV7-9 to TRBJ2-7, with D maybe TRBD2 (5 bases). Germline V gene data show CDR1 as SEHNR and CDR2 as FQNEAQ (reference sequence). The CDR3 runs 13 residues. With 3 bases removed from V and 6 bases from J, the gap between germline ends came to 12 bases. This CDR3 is CASSFFRRGEQYF. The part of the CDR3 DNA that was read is TGTGCCAGCAGCTTCTTTCGCCGGGGCGAG.

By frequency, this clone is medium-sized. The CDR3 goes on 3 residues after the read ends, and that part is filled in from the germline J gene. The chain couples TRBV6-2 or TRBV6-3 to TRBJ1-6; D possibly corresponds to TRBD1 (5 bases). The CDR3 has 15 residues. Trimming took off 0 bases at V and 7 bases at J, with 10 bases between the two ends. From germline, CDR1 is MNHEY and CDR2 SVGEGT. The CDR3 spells CASSYSAGSNSPLHF. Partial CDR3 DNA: TGTGCCAGCAGTTACTCGGCAGGGAGCAATTCACCC.

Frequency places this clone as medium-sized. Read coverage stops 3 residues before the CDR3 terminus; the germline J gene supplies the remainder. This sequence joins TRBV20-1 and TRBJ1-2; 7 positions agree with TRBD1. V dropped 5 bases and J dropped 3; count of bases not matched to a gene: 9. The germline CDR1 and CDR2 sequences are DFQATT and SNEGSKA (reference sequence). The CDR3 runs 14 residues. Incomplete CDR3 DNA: TGCAGTGCTGAACCGACAGGGATGGACTATGGC. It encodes CSAEPTGMDYG. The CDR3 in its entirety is CSAEPTGMDYGYTF.

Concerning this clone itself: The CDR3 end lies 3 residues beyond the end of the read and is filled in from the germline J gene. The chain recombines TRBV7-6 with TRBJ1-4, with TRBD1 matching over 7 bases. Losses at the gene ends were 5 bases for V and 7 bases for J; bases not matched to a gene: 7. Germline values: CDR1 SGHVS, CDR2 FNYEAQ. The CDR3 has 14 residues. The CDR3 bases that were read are TGTGCCAGCAGCCCCAACAGGGGTAGTGAAAAA. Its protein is CASSPNRGSEK. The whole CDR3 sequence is CASSPNRGSEKLFF.

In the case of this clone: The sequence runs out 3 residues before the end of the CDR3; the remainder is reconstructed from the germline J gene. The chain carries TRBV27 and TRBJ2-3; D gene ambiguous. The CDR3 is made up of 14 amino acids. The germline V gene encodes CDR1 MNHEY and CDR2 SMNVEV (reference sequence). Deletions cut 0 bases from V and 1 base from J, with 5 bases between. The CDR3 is CASSLSRGTDTQYF. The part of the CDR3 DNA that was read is TGTGCCAGCAGTTTATCTAGGGGCACAGATACG.

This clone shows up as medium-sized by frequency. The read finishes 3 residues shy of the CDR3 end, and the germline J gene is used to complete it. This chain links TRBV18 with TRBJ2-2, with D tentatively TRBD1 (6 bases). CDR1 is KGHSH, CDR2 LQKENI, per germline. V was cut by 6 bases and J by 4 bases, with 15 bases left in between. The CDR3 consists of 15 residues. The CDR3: CASSQDTGITGELFF. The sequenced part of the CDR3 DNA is TGTGCCAGCTCGCAGGATACAGGGATCACCGGGGAG.

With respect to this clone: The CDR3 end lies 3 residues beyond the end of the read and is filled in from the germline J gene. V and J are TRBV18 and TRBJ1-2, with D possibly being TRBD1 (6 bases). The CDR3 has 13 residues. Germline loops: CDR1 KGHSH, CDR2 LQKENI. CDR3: CASSEGHFGVYTF. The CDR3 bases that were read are TGTGCCAGCTCGGAGGGACACTTCGGGGTC.

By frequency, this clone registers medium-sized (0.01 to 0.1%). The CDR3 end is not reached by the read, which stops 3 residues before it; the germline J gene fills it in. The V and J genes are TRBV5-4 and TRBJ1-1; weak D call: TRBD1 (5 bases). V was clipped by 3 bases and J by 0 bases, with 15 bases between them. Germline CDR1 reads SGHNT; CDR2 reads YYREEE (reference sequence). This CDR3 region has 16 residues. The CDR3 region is CASSSPGGDVNTEAFF. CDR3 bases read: TGTGCCAGCAGCTCCCCTGGCGGGGACGTGAACACTGAA. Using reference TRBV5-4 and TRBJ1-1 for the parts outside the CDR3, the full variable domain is ETGVTQSPTHLIKTRGQQVTLRCSSQSGHNTVSWYQQALGQGPQFIFQYYREEENGRGNFPPRFSGLQFPNYSSELNVNALELDDSALYLCASSSPGGDVNTEAFFGQGTRLTVV.

The CDR3 sequence: CAWGPGGMMRETAFF. The sequenced CDR3 bases are TGTGCCTGGGGGCCGGGTGGAATGATGCGGGAGACC. The V gene is TRBV30, the J gene TRBJ1-1; D not resolved. The sequence runs out 3 residues before the end of the CDR3; the remainder is reconstructed from the germline J gene. The CDR3 is 15 amino acids. In germline, CDR1 is GTSNPN, CDR2 SVGIG (reference sequence).

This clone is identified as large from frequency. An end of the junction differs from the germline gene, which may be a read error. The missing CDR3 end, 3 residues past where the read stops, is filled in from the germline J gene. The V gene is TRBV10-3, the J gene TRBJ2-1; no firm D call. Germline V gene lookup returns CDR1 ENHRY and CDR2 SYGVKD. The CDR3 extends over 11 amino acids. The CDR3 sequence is CAISDYHEQFF. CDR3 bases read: TGTGCCATCAGTGACTACCATGAG.

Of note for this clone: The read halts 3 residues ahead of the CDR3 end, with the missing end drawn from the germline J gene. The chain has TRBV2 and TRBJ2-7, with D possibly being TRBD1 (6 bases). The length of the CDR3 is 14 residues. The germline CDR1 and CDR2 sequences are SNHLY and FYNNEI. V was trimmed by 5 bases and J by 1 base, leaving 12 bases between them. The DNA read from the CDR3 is TGTGCCAGCAGTTTTGGGGGCCCTTCCTACGAG. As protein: CASSFGGPSYE. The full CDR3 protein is CASSFGGPSYEQYF.

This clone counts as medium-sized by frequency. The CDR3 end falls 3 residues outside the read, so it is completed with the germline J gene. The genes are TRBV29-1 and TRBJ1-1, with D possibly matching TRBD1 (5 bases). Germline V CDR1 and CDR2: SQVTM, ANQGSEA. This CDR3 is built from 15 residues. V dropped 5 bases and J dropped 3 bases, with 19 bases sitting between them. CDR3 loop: CSVPGYRFGDTEAFF. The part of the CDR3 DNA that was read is TGCAGCGTTCCTGGGTACAGGTTTGGCGACACTGAA.

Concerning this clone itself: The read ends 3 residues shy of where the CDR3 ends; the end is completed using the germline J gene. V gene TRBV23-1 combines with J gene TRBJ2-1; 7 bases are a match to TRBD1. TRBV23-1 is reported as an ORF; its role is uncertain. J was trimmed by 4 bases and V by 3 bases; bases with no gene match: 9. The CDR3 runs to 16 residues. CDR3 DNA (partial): TGCGCCAGCAGTCACACAGGGGACCCTTCTTACAATGAG. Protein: CASSHTGDPSYNE. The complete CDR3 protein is CASSHTGDPSYNEQFF.

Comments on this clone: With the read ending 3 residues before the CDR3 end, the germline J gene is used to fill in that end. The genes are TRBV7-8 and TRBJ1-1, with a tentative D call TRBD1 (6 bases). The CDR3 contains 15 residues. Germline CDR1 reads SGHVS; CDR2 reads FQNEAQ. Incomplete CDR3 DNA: TGTGCCAGCAGCTTAGGGCCAACAGGGTTGAGGGGA. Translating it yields CASSLGPTGLRG. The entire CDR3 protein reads CASSLGPTGLRGAFF. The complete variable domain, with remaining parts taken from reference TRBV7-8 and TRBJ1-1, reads GAGVSQSPRYKVAKRGQDVALRCDPISGHVSLFWYQQALGQGPEFLTYFQNEAQLDKSGLPSDRFFAERPEGSVSTLKIQRTQQEDSAVYLCASSLGPTGLRGAFFGQGTRLTVV.

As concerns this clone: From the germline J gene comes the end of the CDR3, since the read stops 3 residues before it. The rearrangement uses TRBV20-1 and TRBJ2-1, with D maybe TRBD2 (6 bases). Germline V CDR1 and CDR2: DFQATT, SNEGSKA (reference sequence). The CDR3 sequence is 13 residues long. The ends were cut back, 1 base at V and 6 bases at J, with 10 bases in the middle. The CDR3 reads CSARARLVNEQFF. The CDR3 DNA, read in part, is TGCAGTGCTAGAGCGAGACTAGTCAATGAG.

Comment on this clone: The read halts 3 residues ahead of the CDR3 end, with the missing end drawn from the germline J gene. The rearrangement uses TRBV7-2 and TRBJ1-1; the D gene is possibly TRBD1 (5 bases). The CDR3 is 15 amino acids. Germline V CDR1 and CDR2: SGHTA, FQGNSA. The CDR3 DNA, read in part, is TGTGCCAGCAGCTTCAGCGGGGGAGAGGAAGAGACC. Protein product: CASSFSGGEEET. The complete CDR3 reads CASSFSGGEEETAFF.

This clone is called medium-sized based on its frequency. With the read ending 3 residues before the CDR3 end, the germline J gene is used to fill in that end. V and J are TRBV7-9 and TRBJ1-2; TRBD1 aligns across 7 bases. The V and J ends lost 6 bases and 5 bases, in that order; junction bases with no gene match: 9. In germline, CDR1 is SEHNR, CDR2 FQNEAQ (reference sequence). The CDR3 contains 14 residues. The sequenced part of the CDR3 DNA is TGTGCCAGCAGTATCGGACCCAGGGGGTATGGC. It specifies CASSIGPRGYG. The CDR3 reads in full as CASSIGPRGYGYTF.